This TCR beta chain was sequenced in a study of shared clonotypes between healthy human individuals. V shed 1 base, J shed 8 bases, and the junction held 7 bases outside the gene matches. Germline values: CDR1 GTSNPN, CDR2 SVGIG (reference sequence). The CDR3 runs to 14 residues. CD45RO negativity and positive selection for CCR7 defined naive CD8 cells, a population that excluded terminally differentiated effector memory CD45RA+ cells. The assay was immunoSEQ multiplex PCR, and TCRdb's table has in-frame clones only and misses some. The sample lists about 1,900,000 clones, over 85% occurring once. This receptor was taken from a young man in good health. The sample comprised naive CD8+ T cells sorted from blood. V is TRBV30 and J is TRBJ1-4; 7 bases fit TRBD1. As DNA, the CDR3 is TGTGCCTGGAGTGATACAGGGGTGGAAGAAAAACTGTTTTTT. Protein: CAWSDTGVEEKLFF. The full variable domain, rest sourced from reference TRBV30 and TRBJ1-4, is SQTIHQWPATLVQPVGSPLSLECTVEGTSNPNLYWYRQAAGRGLQLLFYSVGIGQISSEVPQNLSASRPQDRQFILSSKKLLLSDSGFYLCAWSDTGVEEKLFFGSGTQLSVL.